This T cell receptor (beta chain) was found in a study of blood T cell repertoires in COVID-19. Only one count was recorded for this clone. Profiling relied on immunoSEQ multiplex PCR, and the TCRdb table lists in-frame clones only, not all of them. The table records more than 300,000 clones, around 82% of them present only once. Trimming took 5 bases from V and 5 from J, leaving 10 bases between them. Germline loops: CDR1 WNHNN, CDR2 SYGVQD (reference sequence). This CDR3 contains 13 residues. The sample was peripheral blood. The gene calls are TRBV10-1 and TRBJ2-1, with D tentatively TRBD1 (6 bases). The sequence derives from a woman in her forties or fifties with acute or convalescent COVID-19. CDR3 amino acids: CASSRGGNNEQFF. The CDR3 region has the DNA TGCGCCAGCAGTAGAGGGGGAAACAATGAGCAGTTCTTC.